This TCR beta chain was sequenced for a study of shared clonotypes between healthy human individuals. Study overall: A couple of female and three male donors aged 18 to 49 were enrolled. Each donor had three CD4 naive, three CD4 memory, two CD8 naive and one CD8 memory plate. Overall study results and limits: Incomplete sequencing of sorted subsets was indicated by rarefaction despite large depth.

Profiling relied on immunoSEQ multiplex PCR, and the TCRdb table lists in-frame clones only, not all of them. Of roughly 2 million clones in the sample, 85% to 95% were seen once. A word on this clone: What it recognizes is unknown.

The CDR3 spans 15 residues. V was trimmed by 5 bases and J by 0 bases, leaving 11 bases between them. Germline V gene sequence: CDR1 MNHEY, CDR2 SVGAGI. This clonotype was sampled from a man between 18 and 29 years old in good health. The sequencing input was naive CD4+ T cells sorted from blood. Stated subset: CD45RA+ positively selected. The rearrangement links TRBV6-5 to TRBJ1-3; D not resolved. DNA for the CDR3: TGTGCCAGCAGTCGTGGGCAGTACTCTGGAAACACCATATATTTT. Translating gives CASSRGQYSGNTIYF.